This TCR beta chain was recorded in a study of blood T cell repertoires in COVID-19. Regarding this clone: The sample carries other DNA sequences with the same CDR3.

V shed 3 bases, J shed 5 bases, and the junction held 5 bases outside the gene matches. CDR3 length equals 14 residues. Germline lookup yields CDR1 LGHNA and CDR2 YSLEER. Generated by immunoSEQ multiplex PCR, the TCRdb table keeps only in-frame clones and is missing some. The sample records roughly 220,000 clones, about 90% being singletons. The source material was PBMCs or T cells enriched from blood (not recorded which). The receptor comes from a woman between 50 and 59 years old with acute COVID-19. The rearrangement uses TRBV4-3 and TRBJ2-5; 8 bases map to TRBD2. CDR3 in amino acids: CASSQGGGRETQYF. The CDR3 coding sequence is TGCGCCAGCAGCCAGGGAGGCGGGAGGGAGACCCAGTACTTC.